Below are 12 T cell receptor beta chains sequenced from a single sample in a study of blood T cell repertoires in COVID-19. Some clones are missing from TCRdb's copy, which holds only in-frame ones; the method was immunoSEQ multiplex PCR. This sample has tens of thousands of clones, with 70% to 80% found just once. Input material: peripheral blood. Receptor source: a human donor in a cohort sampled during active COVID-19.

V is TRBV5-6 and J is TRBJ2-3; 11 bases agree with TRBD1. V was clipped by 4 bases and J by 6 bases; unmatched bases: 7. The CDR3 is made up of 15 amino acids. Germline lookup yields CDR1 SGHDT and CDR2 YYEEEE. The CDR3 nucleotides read TGTGCCAGCAGCCCGGACAGGGGGCCGGGCGATACGCAGTATTTT. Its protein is CASSPDRGPGDTQYF. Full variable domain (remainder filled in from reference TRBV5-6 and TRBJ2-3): DAGVTQSPTHLIKTRGQQVTLRCSPKSGHDTVSWYQQALGQGPQFIFQYYEEEERQRGNFPDRFSGHQFPNYSSELNVNALLLGDSALYLCASSPDRGPGDTQYFGPGTRLTVL.

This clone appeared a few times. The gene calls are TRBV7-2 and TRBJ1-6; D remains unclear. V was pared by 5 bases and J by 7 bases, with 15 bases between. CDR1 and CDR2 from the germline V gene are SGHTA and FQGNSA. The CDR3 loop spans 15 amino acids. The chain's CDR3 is CASSPEAGVNSPLHF. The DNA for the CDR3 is TGTGCCAGCAGCCCGGAGGCCGGAGTCAATTCACCCCTCCACTTT.

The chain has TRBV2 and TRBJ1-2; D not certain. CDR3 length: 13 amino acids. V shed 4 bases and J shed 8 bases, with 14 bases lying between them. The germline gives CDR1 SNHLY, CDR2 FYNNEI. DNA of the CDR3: TGTGCCAGCAGTGTCCTCCCCGTGAGGGGCTACACCTTC. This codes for CASSVLPVRGYTF.

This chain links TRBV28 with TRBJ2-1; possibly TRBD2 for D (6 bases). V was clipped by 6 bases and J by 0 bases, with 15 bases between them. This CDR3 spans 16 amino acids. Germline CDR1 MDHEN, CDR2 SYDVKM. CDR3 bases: TGTGCCAGCAGCGGCTTAATCGGGGGCTCCTACAATGAGCAGTTCTTC. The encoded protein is CASSGLIGGSYNEQFF.

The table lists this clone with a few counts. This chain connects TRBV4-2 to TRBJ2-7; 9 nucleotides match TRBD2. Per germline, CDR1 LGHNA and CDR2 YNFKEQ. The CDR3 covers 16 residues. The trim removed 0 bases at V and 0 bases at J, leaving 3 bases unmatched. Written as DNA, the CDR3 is TGTGCCAGCAGCCAAGAGGCTAGCGGGGTCTCCTACGAGCAGTACTTC. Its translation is CASSQEASGVSYEQYF.

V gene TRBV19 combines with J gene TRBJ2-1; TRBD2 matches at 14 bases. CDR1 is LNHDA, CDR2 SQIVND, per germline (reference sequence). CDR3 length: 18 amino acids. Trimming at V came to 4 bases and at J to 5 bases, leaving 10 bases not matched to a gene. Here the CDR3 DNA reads TGTGCCAGTAGTAAATACGGGACTAGCGGGAGTTGGAACAATGAGCAGTTCTTC. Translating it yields CASSKYGTSGSWNNEQFF.

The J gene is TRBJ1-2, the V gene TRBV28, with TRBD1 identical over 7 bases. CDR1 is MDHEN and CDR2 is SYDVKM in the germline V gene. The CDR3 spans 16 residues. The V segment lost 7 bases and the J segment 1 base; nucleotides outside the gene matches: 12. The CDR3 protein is CASTNGGGTVNYGYTF. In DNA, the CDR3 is TGTGCCAGCACAAACGGGGGTGGGACAGTTAACTATGGCTACACCTTC.

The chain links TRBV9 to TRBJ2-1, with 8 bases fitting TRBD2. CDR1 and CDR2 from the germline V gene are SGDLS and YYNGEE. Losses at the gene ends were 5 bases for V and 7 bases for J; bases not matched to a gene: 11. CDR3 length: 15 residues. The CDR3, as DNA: TGTGCCAGCAGTAGGACGGGGGGGCGCCTAAATGAGCAGTTCTTC. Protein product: CASSRTGGRLNEQFF.

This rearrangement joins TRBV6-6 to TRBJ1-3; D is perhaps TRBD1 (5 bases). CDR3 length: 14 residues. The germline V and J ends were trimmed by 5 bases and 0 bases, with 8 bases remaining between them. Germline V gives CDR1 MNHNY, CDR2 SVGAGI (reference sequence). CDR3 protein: CASSTGYSGNTIYF. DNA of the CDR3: TGTGCCAGCAGTACAGGATACTCTGGAAACACCATATATTTT.

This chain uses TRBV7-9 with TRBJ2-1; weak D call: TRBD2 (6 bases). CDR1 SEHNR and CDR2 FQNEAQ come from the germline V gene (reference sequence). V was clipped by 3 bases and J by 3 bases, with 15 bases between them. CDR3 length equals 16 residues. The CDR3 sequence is CASSFQAGDHYNEQFF. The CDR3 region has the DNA TGTGCCAGCAGCTTCCAAGCGGGCGATCACTACAATGAGCAGTTCTTC.

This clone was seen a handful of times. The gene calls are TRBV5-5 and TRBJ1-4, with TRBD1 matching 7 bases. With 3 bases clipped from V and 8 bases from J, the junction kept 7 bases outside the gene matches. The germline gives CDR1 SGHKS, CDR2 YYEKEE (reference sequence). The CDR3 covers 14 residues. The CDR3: CASSSTGASEKLFF. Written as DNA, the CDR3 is TGTGCCAGCAGCTCCACAGGGGCGAGCGAAAAACTGTTTTTT. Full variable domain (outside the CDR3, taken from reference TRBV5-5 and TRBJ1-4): DAGVTQSPTHLIKTRGQQVTLRCSPISGHKSVSWYQQVLGQGPQFIFQYYEKEERGRGNFPDRFSARQFPNYSSELNVNALLLGDSALYLCASSSTGASEKLFFGSGTQLSVL.

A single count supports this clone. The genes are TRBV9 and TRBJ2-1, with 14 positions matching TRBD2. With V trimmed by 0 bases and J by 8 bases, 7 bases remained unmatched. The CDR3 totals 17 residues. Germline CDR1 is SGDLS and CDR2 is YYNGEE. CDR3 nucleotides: TGTGCCAGCAGCGTAGACTTCGGGACTAGCGGGAGTTATGAGCAGTTCTTC. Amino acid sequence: CASSVDFGTSGSYEQFF.